These 25 T cell receptor beta chains were all obtained from the same sample, sequenced in a study of T cell responses to AZD1222 COVID-19 vaccine. Clones were read by immunoSEQ multiplex PCR, and TCRdb kept only the in-frame ones, dropping some. This table has approximately 190,000 clones, over 85% appearing once. The material was peripheral blood, obtained 28 days after the second AZD1222 dose. The source is an adult who received the AZD1222 COVID-19 vaccine.

Only a few counts were recorded for this clone. V usage is TRBV9 and J usage is TRBJ2-7; D gene uncertain. Germline V CDR1 and CDR2: SGDLS, YYNGEE. Trimming left V 3 bases short and J 3 bases short, with 7 bases between. The CDR3 extends over 12 amino acids. The CDR3 nucleotides read TGTGCCAGCAGCGCGGACGGCTACGAGCAGTACTTC. Protein sequence: CASSADGYEQYF. The full variable domain, in which reference TRBV9 and TRBJ2-7 provide the parts outside the CDR3, is DSGVTQTPKHLITATGQRVTLRCSPRSGDLSVYWYQQSLDQGLQFLIQYYNGEERAKGNILERFSAQQFPDLHSELNLSSLELGDSALYFCASSADGYEQYFGPGTRLTVT.

The rearrangement links TRBV28 to TRBJ2-1; 8 positions match TRBD2. Germline loops: CDR1 MDHEN, CDR2 SYDVKM. This CDR3 is 16 amino acids long. J lost 2 bases, V lost 2 bases, and 5 bases had no gene match. The chain's CDR3 is CASSLGGTRAYNEQFF. In DNA, the CDR3 is TGTGCCAGCAGTTTAGGTGGGACTAGGGCCTACAATGAGCAGTTCTTC.

The count of this clone is one. In DNA, the CDR3 is TGTGCCAGCAGCCGCTCGGGGGGGAACGACGAGCAGTACTTC. It encodes CASSRSGGNDEQYF. The chain has TRBV3-1 (or the pseudogene TRBV3-2) and TRBJ2-7; 8 bases agree with TRBD2. Germline V CDR1 and CDR2: LGHDT, YNNKEL (reference sequence). The J segment lost 5 bases and the V segment lost 4 bases, leaving 7 bases of the junction unmatched. This CDR3 is 14 amino acids long.

CDR3 sequence (DNA): TGTGCCAGTAGTGTCATGGTTGGTGAAGCTTTCTTT. Translation gives CASSVMVGEAFF. The chain has TRBV19 and TRBJ1-1; D gene ambiguous. Between the trimmed V and J ends, which lost 5 bases and 7 bases, there was a span of 11 bases. The CDR3 covers 12 residues. Per germline, CDR1 LNHDA and CDR2 SQIVND (reference sequence).

This chain links TRBV28 with TRBJ1-2; perhaps TRBD1 as D (6 bases). V lost 6 bases and J 4 bases, leaving 12 bases between the germline ends. Germline lookup yields CDR1 MDHEN and CDR2 SYDVKM. The CDR3 sequence is 13 residues long. The CDR3 is CASRPDRSYGYTF. The DNA of the CDR3 is TGTGCCAGCAGACCCGACAGGAGCTATGGCTACACCTTC.

V is TRBV3-1 (or the pseudogene TRBV3-2) and J is TRBJ2-5; D unclear. This CDR3 contains 12 residues. V lost 0 bases and J 7 bases, leaving 6 bases between the germline ends. Germline V gene lookup returns CDR1 LGHDT and CDR2 YNNKEL (reference sequence). This CDR3 is CASSQEVRTQYF. The CDR3 coding sequence is TGTGCCAGCAGCCAAGAGGTGCGGACCCAGTACTTC.

The chain employs TRBV9 and TRBJ2-1; D not resolved. Germline V gene lookup returns CDR1 SGDLS and CDR2 YYNGEE. The V gene lost 4 bases and the J gene lost 0 bases, with 11 bases spanning the gap. The CDR3 loop spans 15 amino acids. CDR3 in DNA: TGTGCCAGCAGCCGAGTCGAATACTCCTACAATGAGCAGTTCTTC. It yields the protein CASSRVEYSYNEQFF.

The V and J genes are TRBV19 and TRBJ2-3; TRBD2 matches 7 bases. CDR3 size: 15 residues. The junction had 4 bases not matched to a gene; V was cut back by 4 bases and J by 0 bases. The germline gives CDR1 LNHDA, CDR2 SQIVND (reference sequence). The CDR3 region is CASSKPSGSTDTQYF. CDR3 sequence (DNA): TGTGCCAGTAGTAAACCTAGCGGTAGCACAGATACGCAGTATTTT.

The V call is TRBV28, the J call TRBJ1-1, with TRBD1 as a possible D gene (6 bases). Germline V CDR1 and CDR2: MDHEN, SYDVKM. The CDR3 consists of 16 residues. The V end lost 7 bases, the J end lost 0 bases, and 18 bases lay between the germline ends. The CDR3, as DNA: TGTGCCAGCACCCCTAGGGGGGGTAAGATGAACACTGAAGCTTTCTTT. It codes for CASTPRGGKMNTEAFF.

The chain couples TRBV5-5 to TRBJ1-6, with a possible D match to TRBD1 (6 bases). V was pared by 4 bases and J by 9 bases, with 14 bases between. CDR1 and CDR2 (germline): SGHKS, YYEKEE (reference sequence). CDR3 size: 14 residues. The CDR3 DNA sequence: TGTGCCAGCAGCCGGGACACGGGGGTTTCACCCCTCCACTTT. Translated, it gives CASSRDTGVSPLHF.

CDR3 loop: CASTQGPSMYTQYF. CDR3 in DNA: TGTGCCAGCACCCAGGGACCATCCATGTATACGCAGTATTTT. The genes are TRBV6-5 and TRBJ2-3; possibly TRBD1 or TRBD2 for D (5 bases each). Per germline, CDR1 MNHEY and CDR2 SVGAGI. Trimming cost V 7 bases and J 7 bases, with 18 bases left between them. This CDR3 comprises 14 residues.

The V and J genes are TRBV28 and TRBJ2-1, with TRBD2 matching over 10 bases. Germline CDR1 MDHEN, CDR2 SYDVKM. V shed 1 base, J shed 7 bases, and the junction held 4 bases outside the gene matches. The CDR3 totals 15 residues. CDR3 bases: TGTGCCAGCAGTTTATTGTCTAGCGGGGGAAATGAGCAGTTCTTC. This encodes CASSLLSSGGNEQFF.

This sequence joins TRBV6-5 and TRBJ2-7, with D hard to call. From germline, CDR1 is MNHEY and CDR2 SVGAGI. CDR3 length equals 11 residues. Trimming left V 4 bases short and J 9 bases short, with 10 bases between. The CDR3 spells CASSSSRGQYF. The DNA of the CDR3 is TGTGCCAGCAGTTCGTCCCGTGGGCAGTACTTC.

The chain is built from TRBV19 and TRBJ2-3; D is unresolved. Germline V gene sequence: CDR1 LNHDA, CDR2 SQIVND (reference sequence). The length of the CDR3 is 14 residues. With 6 bases removed from V and 2 bases from J, the gap between germline ends came to 12 bases. For the CDR3, the DNA is TGTGCCAGTAGGGAAGGGCCCTCCACAGATACGCAGTATTTT. Protein: CASREGPSTDTQYF. The full variable domain, its missing parts supplied by reference TRBV19 and TRBJ2-3, is DGGITQSPKYLFRKEGQNVTLSCEQNLNHDAMYWYRQDPGQGLRLIYYSQIVNDFQKGDIAEGYSVSREKKESFPLTVTSAQKNPTAFYLCASREGPSTDTQYFGPGTRLTVL.

This clone has more than one count but fewer than ten. The chain recombines TRBV15 with TRBJ1-4, with a weak D call TRBD1 (5 bases). Germline V CDR1 and CDR2: LNHNV, YYDKDF (reference sequence). The germline V and J ends were trimmed by 1 base and 8 bases, with 11 bases remaining between them. The CDR3 has 14 amino acids. CDR3 amino acids: CATSRVGLWEKLFF. The DNA of the CDR3 is TGTGCCACCAGCAGAGTGGGGCTGTGGGAAAAACTGTTTTTT.

This sequence joins TRBV5-1 and TRBJ1-1; D uncertain. Germline V CDR1 and CDR2: SGHRS, YFSETQ. This CDR3 is built from 14 residues. Trimming pared 7 bases from V and 1 base from J, leaving 14 bases between. This CDR3 is CASRNSGTNTEAFF. CDR3 sequence (DNA): TGCGCCAGCCGTAACTCTGGCACGAACACTGAAGCTTTCTTT.

The chain is built from TRBV14 and TRBJ1-2; D is undetermined. The CDR3 consists of 15 residues. Trimming cost V 0 bases and J 0 bases, with 8 bases left between them. Germline CDR1 SGHDN, CDR2 FVKESK. CDR3 sequence: CASSQDLSSNYGYTF. As DNA, the CDR3 is TGTGCCAGCAGCCAAGACCTCAGCTCTAACTATGGCTACACCTTC.

The rearrangement uses TRBV6-2 or TRBV6-3 and TRBJ1-5; a possible D gene is TRBD1 (5 bases). From germline, CDR1 is MNHEY and CDR2 SVGEGT. CDR3 size: 15 residues. Trimming removed 6 bases at V and 3 bases at J, with 15 bases between. CDR3 region: CASSPTGGVNQPQHF. In DNA form, the CDR3 reads TGTGCCAGCAGCCCGACGGGGGGAGTCAATCAGCCCCAGCATTTT.

This clone was seen only a few times. This chain uses TRBV2 with TRBJ1-5, with D unresolved. V was shortened by 8 bases and J by 9 bases, with 14 bases between the two germline ends. The CDR3 is 12 residues long. Germline CDR1 SNHLY, CDR2 FYNNEI. DNA for the CDR3: TGTGCCAGCTCCCAAGAGAGCAGGCCCCAGCATTTT. Residues: CASSQESRPQHF.

The J gene is TRBJ2-7, the V gene TRBV6-5; TRBD1 aligns across 8 bases. J gave up 3 bases and V 0 bases, and 4 bases lay outside the gene matches. This CDR3 spans 15 amino acids. The germline V gene has CDR1 MNHEY and CDR2 SVGAGI. CDR3 sequence: CASSYSYRGDYEQYF. The DNA for the CDR3 is TGTGCCAGCAGTTACTCTTACAGGGGGGACTACGAGCAGTACTTC.

The V gene is TRBV4-1, the J gene TRBJ2-3, with a weak D call TRBD1 (5 bases). There are 17 residues in the CDR3. The V gene's germline CDR1 is MGHRA and CDR2 YSYEKL. The V end lost 2 bases, the J end lost 5 bases, and 20 bases lay between the germline ends. The CDR3 region has the DNA TGCGCCAGCAGCCAACGGATAAGGGGCGCTTTTTTAGATACGCAGTATTTT. Protein sequence: CASSQRIRGAFLDTQYF.

The V call is TRBV6-4, the J call TRBJ1-5; tentative D call: TRBD1 (5 bases). The germline gives CDR1 MRHNA, CDR2 SNTAGT. This CDR3 is built from 13 residues. V was cut by 5 bases and J by 5 bases, with 10 bases left in between. CDR3 nucleotides: TGTGCCAGCAGTCCCGGGGGGGATCAGCCCCAGCATTTT. Translation gives CASSPGGDQPQHF.

The chain links TRBV4-1 to TRBJ1-5; D remains unclear. V was pared by 1 base and J by 2 bases, with 9 bases between. Germline V gene lookup returns CDR1 MGHRA and CDR2 YSYEKL. This CDR3 is built from 15 residues. The chain's CDR3 is CASSQGTGGNQPQHF. The CDR3 DNA sequence: TGCGCCAGCAGCCAAGGAACCGGGGGCAATCAGCCCCAGCATTTT.

J is TRBJ2-7 and V is TRBV5-5; 7 bases are shared with TRBD1. With 3 bases clipped from V and 2 bases from J, the junction kept 5 bases outside the gene matches. Looked up from germline, CDR1 is SGHKS and CDR2 is YYEKEE (reference sequence). The CDR3 totals 14 residues. This CDR3 reads CASSWTGPTYEQYF. For the CDR3, the DNA is TGTGCCAGCAGCTGGACAGGCCCGACCTACGAGCAGTACTTC.

The gene calls are TRBV7-2 and TRBJ1-2, with 8 bases aligning to TRBD1. The CDR3 is 18 amino acids. Germline CDR1 is SGHTA and CDR2 is FQGNSA. Trimming at V came to 5 bases and at J to 4 bases, leaving 18 bases not matched to a gene. CDR3 amino acids: CASSHSDREGGYGYGYTF. The CDR3 DNA is TGTGCCAGCAGCCACTCGGACAGGGAAGGGGGCTATGGCTATGGCTACACCTTC.